This TCR beta chain was retrieved from a study of cytomegalovirus exposure and HLA in healthy donors. With 60 Vbeta and 13 Jbeta primers, the PCR was carried out. Method: immunoSEQ multiplex PCR; TCRdb's copy keeps in-frame clones and lacks some. The sample has about 150,000 clones, about 80% seen once. The sequenced sample consisted of PBMCs. This TCR was sampled from a man younger than 40 in good health and CMV-seropositive.

CDR3 sequence: CASSHGQGAGNSPLHF. CDR3 DNA: TGTGCCAGCAGCCACGGACAGGGGGCTGGTAATTCACCCCTCCACTTT. This chain links TRBV4-2 with TRBJ1-6, with 11 bases matching TRBD1. CDR1 and CDR2 (germline): LGHNA, YNFKEQ. The CDR3 runs to 16 residues. With 3 bases clipped from V and 6 bases from J, the junction kept 4 bases outside the gene matches.